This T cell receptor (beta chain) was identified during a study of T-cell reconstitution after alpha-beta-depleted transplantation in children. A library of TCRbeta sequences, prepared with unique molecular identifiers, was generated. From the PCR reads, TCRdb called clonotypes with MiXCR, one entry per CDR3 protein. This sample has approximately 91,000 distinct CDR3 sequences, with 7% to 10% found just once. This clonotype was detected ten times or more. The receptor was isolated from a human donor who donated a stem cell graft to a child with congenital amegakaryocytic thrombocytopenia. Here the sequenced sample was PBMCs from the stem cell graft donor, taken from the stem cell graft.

CDR3 nucleotides: TGTGCCAGCAGCTTGTATACAGGGGGTAACTATGGCTACACCTTC. The encoded protein is CASSLYTGGNYGYTF. The chain employs TRBV5-6 and TRBJ1-2; 8 nucleotides agree with TRBD1. V was pared by 1 base and J by 1 base, with 3 bases of the junction left unmatched. The CDR3 has 15 amino acids. Germline-derived CDR1 and CDR2 are SGHDT and YYEEEE.